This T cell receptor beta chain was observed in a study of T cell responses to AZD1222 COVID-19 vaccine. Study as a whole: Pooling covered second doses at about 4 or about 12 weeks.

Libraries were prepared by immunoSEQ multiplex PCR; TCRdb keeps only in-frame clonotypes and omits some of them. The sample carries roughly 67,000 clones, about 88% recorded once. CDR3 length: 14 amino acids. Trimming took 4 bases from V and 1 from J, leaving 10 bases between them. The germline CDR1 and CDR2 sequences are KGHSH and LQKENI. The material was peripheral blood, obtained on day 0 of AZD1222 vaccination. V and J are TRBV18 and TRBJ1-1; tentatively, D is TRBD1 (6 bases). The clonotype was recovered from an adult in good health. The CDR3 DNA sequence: TGTGCCAGCTCACACAAACAGGGGAACACTGAAGCTTTCTTT. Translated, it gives CASSHKQGNTEAFF. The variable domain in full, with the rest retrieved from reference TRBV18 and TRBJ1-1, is NAGVMQNPRHLVRRRGQEARLRCSPMKGHSHVYWYRQLPEEGLKFMVYLQKENIIDESGMPKERFSAEFPKEGPSILRIQQVVRGDSAAYFCASSHKQGNTEAFFGQGTRLTVV.